This T cell receptor beta chain was observed in a study of persistence of HIV-infected CD4 T cells. An overlapping HIV-1 Gag peptide pool stimulated these cells at 1 ug/peptide/mL. CD40L/CD69 double-negative CD45RO-high memory CD4+ T cells were collected. The V segment lost 6 bases and the J segment 6 bases; nucleotides outside the gene matches: 5. Germline V gene sequence: CDR1 LGHDT, CDR2 YNNKEL (reference sequence). The CDR3 loop spans 14 amino acids. As regards this clone: The antigen remains undetermined.

Sequencing used immunoSEQ version 4 in survey mode. Libraries were prepared by immunoSEQ multiplex PCR; TCRdb keeps only in-frame clonotypes and omits some of them. The sample gives some 58,000 clones, under 80% of which show up once; under 2% is in the top ten. The chain has TRBV3-1 (or the pseudogene TRBV3-2) and TRBJ1-4, with 9 bases identical to TRBD1. This clonotype was sampled from an adult man with HIV who was CMV-seropositive. Sequences were derived from CD4+ T cells sorted from PBMCs after approximately 19-hour stimulation, sampled from a patient who received antiretroviral therapy. The CDR3 DNA follows: TGTGCCAGCAGTCCAGACAGGGGGGATGAAAAACTGTTTTTT. Translation: CASSPDRGDEKLFF.